This TCR beta chain was identified in a study of blood T cell repertoires in COVID-19. Produced via immunoSEQ multiplex PCR; TCRdb's table is partial and in-frame only. The sample lists under 350,000 clones; approximately 86% were seen once. Participants spanned ages roughly 18 to 90 years and resided in about 24 US areas. Participant reports of clinical history set cohort assignment. Germline-derived CDR1 and CDR2 are MNHEY and SMNVEV (reference sequence). The CDR3 has 13 residues. With 2 bases clipped from V and 7 bases from J, the junction kept 1 base outside the gene matches. This TCR came from a young woman who had recovered from COVID-19. Sequencing was carried out using PBMCs or T cells enriched from blood (not recorded which). V gene TRBV27 combines with J gene TRBJ2-2, with 7 bases matching TRBD2. DNA of the CDR3: TGTGCCAGCAGTTTAACTAGCGTCGGGGAGCTGTTTTTT. Protein sequence: CASSLTSVGELFF.